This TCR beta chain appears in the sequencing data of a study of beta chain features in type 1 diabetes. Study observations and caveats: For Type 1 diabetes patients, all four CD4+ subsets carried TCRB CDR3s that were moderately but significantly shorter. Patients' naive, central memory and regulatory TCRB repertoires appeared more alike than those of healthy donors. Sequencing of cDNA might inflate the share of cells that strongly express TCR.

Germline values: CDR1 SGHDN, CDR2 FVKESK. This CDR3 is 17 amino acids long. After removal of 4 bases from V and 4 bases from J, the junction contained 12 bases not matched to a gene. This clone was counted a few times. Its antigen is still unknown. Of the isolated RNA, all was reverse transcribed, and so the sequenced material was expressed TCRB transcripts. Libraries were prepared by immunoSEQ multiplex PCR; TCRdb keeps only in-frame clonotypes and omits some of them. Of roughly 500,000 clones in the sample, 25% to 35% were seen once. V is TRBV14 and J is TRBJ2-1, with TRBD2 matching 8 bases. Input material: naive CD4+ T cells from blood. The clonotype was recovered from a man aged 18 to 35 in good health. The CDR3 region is CASSLNRLAGIYNEQFF. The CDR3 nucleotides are TGTGCCAGCAGCCTTAACCGGCTAGCGGGCATATACAATGAGCAGTTCTTC.